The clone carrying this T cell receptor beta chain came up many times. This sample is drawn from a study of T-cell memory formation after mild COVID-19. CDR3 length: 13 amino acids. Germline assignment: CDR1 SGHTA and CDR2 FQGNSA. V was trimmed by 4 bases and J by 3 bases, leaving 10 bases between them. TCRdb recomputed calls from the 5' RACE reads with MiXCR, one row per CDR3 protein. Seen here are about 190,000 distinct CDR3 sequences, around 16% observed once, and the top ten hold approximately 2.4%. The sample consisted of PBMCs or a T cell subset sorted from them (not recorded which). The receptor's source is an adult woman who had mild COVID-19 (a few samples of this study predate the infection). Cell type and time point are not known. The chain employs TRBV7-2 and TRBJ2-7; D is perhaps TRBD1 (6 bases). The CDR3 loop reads CASSSRTVYEQYF. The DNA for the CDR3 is TGTGCCAGCAGCTCCCGGACAGTCTACGAGCAGTACTTC.